A selection of T cell receptor beta chains follows, all from one sample in a study of T cells after yellow fever vaccination. TCRdb re-called the 5' RACE reads through MiXCR, storing one row per CDR3 protein. Counted here are around 340,000 distinct CDR3 sequences, roughly 8.7% occurring once; the ten biggest clones make up roughly 18%. The sequenced sample was PBMCs, obtained on the day of the first yellow fever vaccination. The source of these receptors is a man aged 18-30 years who received the YFV17D yellow fever vaccine. Both conserved end residues are part of each CDR3. A D gene is named only where the DNA matches it firmly. A clone size is listed for some rows: how often the clone was seen (once, few, many), or a class if it is expanded.

few | TRBJ2-2 | NA | TRBV5-1 | CASSLITGSTGELFF | TGCGCCAGCAGCTTGATCACAGGGAGCACCGGGGAGCTGTTTTTT
few | TRBJ2-1 | NA | TRBV12-3/TRBV12-4 | CASSLTRGSTYNEQFF | TGTGCCAGCAGTTTAACACGGGGGAGTACCTACAATGAGCAGTTCTTC
NA | TRBJ2-6 | NA | TRBV3-1 | CASSQGSRSGANVLTF | TGTGCCAGCAGCCAAGGCTCCCGCTCTGGGGCCAACGTCCTGACTTTC
NA | TRBJ1-1 | TRBD1 | TRBV4-2 | CASSAIPGQVGFWVRPEAFF | TGTGCCAGCAGCGCAATACCGGGACAGGTCGGCTTCTGGGTCCGTCCTGAAGCTTTCTTT
NA | TRBJ2-1 | TRBD2 | TRBV7-2 | CASRLTSGEYNEQFF | TGTGCCAGCAGACTAACTAGCGGGGAATACAATGAGCAGTTCTTC
many | TRBJ2-3 | NA | TRBV3-1 | CASSQDGTSRVTDTQYF | TGTGCCAGCAGCCAAGATGGAACTAGCAGGGTCACAGATACGCAGTATTTT
NA | TRBJ1-2 | NA | TRBV7-9 | CASSFPGAYYGYTF | TGTGCCAGCAGCTTTCCTGGTGCATACTATGGCTACACCTTC
few | TRBJ2-2 | NA | TRBV15 | CATSGQRRQNTGELFF | TGTGCCACCAGCGGACAGAGACGGCAGAACACCGGGGAGCTGTTTTTT
few | TRBJ1-6 | NA | TRBV15 | CATSVEGSSPLHF | TGTGCCACCAGCGTTGAGGGCTCCTCACCCCTCCACTTT
NA | TRBJ1-6 | NA | TRBV6-1 | CASSRRQEYNSPLHF | TGTGCCAGCAGCCGAAGACAGGAATATAATTCACCCCTCCACTTT
NA | TRBJ2-5 | NA | TRBV14 | CASSQYVARGETQYF | TGTGCCAGCAGCCAATACGTGGCCCGGGGAGAGACCCAGTACTTC
NA | TRBJ2-1 | NA | TRBV12-3/TRBV12-4 | CASTSGPIGEFF | TGTGCCAGCACGTCAGGACCTATCGGGGAGTTCTTC
few | TRBJ1-1 | TRBD1 | TRBV20-1 | CSARNEQGRGTEAFF | TGCAGTGCTAGAAACGAACAGGGGCGAGGCACTGAAGCTTTCTTT
NA | TRBJ2-3 | TRBD2 | TRBV7-3 | CASSPKSGGTDTQYF | TGTGCCAGCAGCCCGAAATCGGGGGGGACTGATACGCAGTATTTT
NA | TRBJ1-2 | TRBD1 | TRBV18 | CASSPTTGGDYGYTF | TGTGCCAGCTCACCTACAACAGGGGGAGACTATGGCTACACCTTC
NA | TRBJ2-1 | NA | TRBV5-1 | CASSQIFMGSSYNEQFF | TGCGCCAGCAGCCAAATATTTATGGGGAGCTCCTACAATGAGCAGTTCTTC
few | TRBJ2-7 | TRBD1 | TRBV4-3 | CASSQEPSGWDRVSEQYF | TGCGCCAGCAGCCAAGAACCGTCCGGCTGGGACAGGGTATCCGAGCAGTACTTC
few | TRBJ1-5 | NA | TRBV4-2 | CASSQQPRAGDQPQHF | TGTGCCAGCAGCCAGCAACCCAGGGCGGGGGATCAGCCCCAGCATTTT
many | TRBJ2-2 | NA | TRBV10-2 | CASSVPPGSSTGELFF | TGCGCCAGCAGTGTTCCCCCCGGCAGCAGCACCGGGGAGCTGTTTTTT
few | TRBJ2-7 | NA | TRBV20-1 | CSAFGQSFSYEQYF | TGCAGTGCTTTCGGACAGTCCTTCTCCTACGAGCAGTACTTC
few | TRBJ2-7 | NA | TRBV12-3/TRBV12-4 | CASSFDPPLYEQYF | TGTGCCAGCAGTTTCGACCCTCCCCTCTACGAGCAGTACTTC
NA | TRBJ2-2 | NA | TRBV3-1 | CASSQGPSTGELFF | TGTGCCAGCAGCCAAGGCCCCAGCACCGGGGAGCTGTTTTTT
few | TRBJ2-7 | TRBD2 | TRBV10-1 | CASSEAGRPYEQYF | TGCGCCAGCAGTGAAGCGGGGAGGCCCTACGAGCAGTACTTC
few | TRBJ1-5 | NA | TRBV20-1 | CSASARWDHPQHF | TGCAGTGCCAGCGCCCGATGGGATCACCCCCAGCATTTT
NA | TRBJ1-2 | NA | TRBV4-2 | CASSQGVRDNYGYTF | TGTGCCAGCAGCCAGGGGGTGAGAGATAACTATGGCTACACCTTC
many | TRBJ2-1 | NA | TRBV7-2 | CASSLVGDSEQFF | TGTGCCAGCAGCTTAGTCGGCGATAGTGAGCAGTTCTTC
few | TRBJ2-7 | NA | TRBV5-4 | CASSLWQGLSYEQYF | TGTGCCAGCAGCCTTTGGCAGGGTTTATCCTACGAGCAGTACTTC
NA | TRBJ2-2 | TRBD1 | TRBV20-1 | CSARDPDRAITGELFF | TGCAGTGCTAGAGATCCGGACAGGGCAATCACCGGGGAGCTGTTTTTT
few | TRBJ1-1 | TRBD1 | TRBV9 | CASSALRTGTPFGTEAFF | TGTGCCAGCAGCGCCCTCCGGACAGGGACTCCTTTTGGCACTGAAGCTTTCTTT
NA | TRBJ2-5 | NA | TRBV20-1 | CSARGGRMLQETQYF | TGCAGTGCTAGAGGGGGGAGGATGCTCCAAGAGACCCAGTACTTC
few | TRBJ2-1 | TRBD2 | TRBV11-1 | CASSLSLAGAVSYNEQFF | TGTGCCAGCAGCTTATCTTTAGCGGGGGCTGTTTCCTACAATGAGCAGTTCTTC
few | TRBJ2-5 | TRBD2 | TRBV27 | CASSPGTTSQETQYF | TGTGCCAGCAGTCCCGGGACTACCAGCCAAGAGACCCAGTACTTC